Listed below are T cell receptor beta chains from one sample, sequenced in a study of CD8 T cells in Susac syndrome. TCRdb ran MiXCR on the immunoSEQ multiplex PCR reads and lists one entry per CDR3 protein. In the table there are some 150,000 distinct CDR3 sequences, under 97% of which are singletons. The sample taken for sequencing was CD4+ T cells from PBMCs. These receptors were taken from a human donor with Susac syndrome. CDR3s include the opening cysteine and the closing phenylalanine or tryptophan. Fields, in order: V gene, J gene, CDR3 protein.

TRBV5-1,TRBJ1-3,CASSLEGIGNTIYF
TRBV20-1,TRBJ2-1,CSARDLTGGRYNEQFF
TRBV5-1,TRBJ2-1,CASSPALRTGLLNEQFF
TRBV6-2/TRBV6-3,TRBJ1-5,CASSYEGRRQPQHF
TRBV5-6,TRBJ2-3,CASSLEAGGLYTQYF
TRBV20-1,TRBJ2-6,CSATSGASGANVLTF
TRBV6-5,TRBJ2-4,CASSHRGASGSNIQYF
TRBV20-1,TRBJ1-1,CSARDRWEQNTEAFF
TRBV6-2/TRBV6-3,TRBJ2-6,CASRPSGRGANVLTF
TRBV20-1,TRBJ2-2,CSAPDRGVTGELFF
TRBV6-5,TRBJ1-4,CASSYSSGIGEKLFF
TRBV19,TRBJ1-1,CASRPGQKNTEAFF
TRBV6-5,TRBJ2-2,CASSYGDRNTGELFF
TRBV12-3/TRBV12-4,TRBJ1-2,CASSLTAGYTF
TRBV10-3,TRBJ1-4,CAISGPNEKLFF
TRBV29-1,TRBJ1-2,CSASGDNYGYTF
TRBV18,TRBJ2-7,CASSPGGVPYEQYF
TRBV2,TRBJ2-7,CASSPRTSGNYEQYF
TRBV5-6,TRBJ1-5,CASSLVGSGGPQHF
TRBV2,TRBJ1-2,CASGPGEGYTF
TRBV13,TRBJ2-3,CASSLVGMADTQYF
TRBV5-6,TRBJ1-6,CASSPRNRDSPLHF
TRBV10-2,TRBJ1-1,CASSPPMNTEAFF
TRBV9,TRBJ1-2,CASSPGGYTF
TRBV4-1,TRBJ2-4,CASRPQTGGENIQYF
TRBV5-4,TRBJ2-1,CASSLAGLAGAIEQFF
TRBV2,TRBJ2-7,CASSEPYEQYF
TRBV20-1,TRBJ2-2,CSGSTSNTGELFF
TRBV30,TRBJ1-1,CAWSHVCGTEAFF
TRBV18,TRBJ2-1,CASSPRTENNEQFF
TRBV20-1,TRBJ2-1,CSASPLRGAYNEQFF
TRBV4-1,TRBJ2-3,CASSAFGTLSTDTQYF